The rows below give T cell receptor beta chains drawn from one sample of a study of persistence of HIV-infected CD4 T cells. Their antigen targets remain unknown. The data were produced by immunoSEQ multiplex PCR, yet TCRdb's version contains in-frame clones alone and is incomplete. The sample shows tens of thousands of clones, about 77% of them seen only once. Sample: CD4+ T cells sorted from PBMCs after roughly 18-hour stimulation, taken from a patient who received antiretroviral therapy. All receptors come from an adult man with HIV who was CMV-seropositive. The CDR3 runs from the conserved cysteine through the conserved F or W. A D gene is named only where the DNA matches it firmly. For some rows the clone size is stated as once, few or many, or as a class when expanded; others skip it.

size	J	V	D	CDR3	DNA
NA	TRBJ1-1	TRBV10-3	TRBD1	CAISDRGQTNTEAFF	TGTGCCATCAGTGACCGGGGACAGACGAACACTGAAGCTTTCTTT
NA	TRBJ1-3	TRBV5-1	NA	CASSLGQPGSGNTIYF	TGCGCCAGCAGCTTGGGACAGCCTGGCTCTGGAAACACCATATATTTT
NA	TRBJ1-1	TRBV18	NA	CASSPIQQGENTEAFF	TGTGCCAGCTCACCAATTCAGCAGGGAGAGAACACTGAAGCTTTCTTT
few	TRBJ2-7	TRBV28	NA	CASLKRESSYEQYF	TGTGCCAGCCTAAAGAGGGAGTCCTCCTACGAGCAGTACTTC
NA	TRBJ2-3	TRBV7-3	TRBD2	CASSLGLAEADTQYF	TGTGCCAGCAGCTTAGGACTAGCGGAAGCAGATACGCAGTATTTT
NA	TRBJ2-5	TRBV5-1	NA	CASSEGGYQETQYF	TGCGCCAGCAGCGAGGGGGGCTACCAAGAGACCCAGTACTTC
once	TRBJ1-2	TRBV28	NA	CASSLGRVYGYTF	TGTGCCAGCAGTTTGGGCAGGGTCTATGGCTACACCTTC
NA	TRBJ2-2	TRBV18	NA	CASSPGSGANTGELFF	TGTGCCAGCTCGCCTGGTTCTGGGGCGAACACCGGGGAGCTGTTTTTT
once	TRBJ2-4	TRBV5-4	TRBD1	CASRITGTGGGEYF	TGTGCCAGCAGGATCACCGGGACAGGGGGAGGGGAGTACTTC
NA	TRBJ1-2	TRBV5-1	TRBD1	CASSTTGENGYTF	TGCGCCAGCAGCACCACAGGGGAAAATGGCTACACCTTC
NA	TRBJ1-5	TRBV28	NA	CASSLFLGFSNQPQHF	TGTGCCAGCAGTTTATTTCTAGGATTTAGCAATCAGCCCCAGCATTTT
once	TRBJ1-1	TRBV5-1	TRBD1	CASSLAGDSTEAFF	TGCGCCAGCAGCTTGGCCGGGGACAGCACTGAAGCTTTCTTT
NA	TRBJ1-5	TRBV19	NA	CASSKQKGNNQPQHF	TGTGCCAGTAGTAAACAGAAGGGGAACAATCAGCCCCAGCATTTT
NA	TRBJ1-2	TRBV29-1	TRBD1	CSVGDRANYGYTF	TGCAGCGTTGGTGACAGGGCCAATTATGGCTACACCTTC
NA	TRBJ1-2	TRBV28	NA	CASSYRQHHYGYTF	TGTGCCAGCAGTTATCGACAGCACCACTATGGCTACACCTTC
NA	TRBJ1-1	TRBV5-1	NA	CASSERAAETEAFF	TGCGCCAGCAGCGAGCGGGCCGCGGAAACTGAAGCTTTCTTT
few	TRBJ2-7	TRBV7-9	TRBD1	CASSLAGQVGEQYF	TGTGCCAGCAGCTTAGCGGGACAGGTAGGGGAGCAGTACTTC
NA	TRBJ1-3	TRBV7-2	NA	CASSLQLGAGGNTIYF	TGTGCCAGCAGCTTACAACTCGGGGCAGGGGGAAACACCATATATTTT
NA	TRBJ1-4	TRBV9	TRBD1	CASSLKQGQEKLFF	TGTGCCAGCAGCCTCAAACAGGGACAGGAAAAACTGTTTTTT